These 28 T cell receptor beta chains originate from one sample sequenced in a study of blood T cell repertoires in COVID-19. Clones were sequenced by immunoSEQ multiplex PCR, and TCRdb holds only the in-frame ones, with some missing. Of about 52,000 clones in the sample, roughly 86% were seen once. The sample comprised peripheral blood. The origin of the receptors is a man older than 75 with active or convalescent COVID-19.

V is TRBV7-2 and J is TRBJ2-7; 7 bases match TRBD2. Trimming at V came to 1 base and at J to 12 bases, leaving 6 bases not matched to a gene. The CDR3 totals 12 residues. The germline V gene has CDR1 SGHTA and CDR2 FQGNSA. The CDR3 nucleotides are TGTGCCAGCAGCTTAGTCGGACTAGGTCTGTACTTC. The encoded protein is CASSLVGLGLYF.

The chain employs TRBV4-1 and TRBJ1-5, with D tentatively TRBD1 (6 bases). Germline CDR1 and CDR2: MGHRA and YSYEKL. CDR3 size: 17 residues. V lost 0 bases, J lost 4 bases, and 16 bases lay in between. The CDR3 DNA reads TGCGCCAGCAGCCAAGAAGGGGGGGTTCACAGTAATCAGCCCCAGCATTTT. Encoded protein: CASSQEGGVHSNQPQHF.

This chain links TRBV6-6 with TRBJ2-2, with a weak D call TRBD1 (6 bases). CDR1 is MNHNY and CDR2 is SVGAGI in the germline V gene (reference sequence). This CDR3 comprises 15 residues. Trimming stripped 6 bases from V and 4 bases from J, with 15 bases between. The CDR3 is CASSQGHPSTGELFF. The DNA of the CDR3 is TGTGCCAGCAGCCAGGGACATCCTTCCACCGGGGAGCTGTTTTTT.

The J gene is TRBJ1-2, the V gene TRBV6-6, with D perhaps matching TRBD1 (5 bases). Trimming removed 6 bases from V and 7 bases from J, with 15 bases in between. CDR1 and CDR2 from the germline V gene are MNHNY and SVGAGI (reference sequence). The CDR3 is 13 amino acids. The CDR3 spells CASRSQGGGGYTF. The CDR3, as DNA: TGTGCCAGCAGGTCTCAGGGAGGCGGTGGCTACACCTTC.

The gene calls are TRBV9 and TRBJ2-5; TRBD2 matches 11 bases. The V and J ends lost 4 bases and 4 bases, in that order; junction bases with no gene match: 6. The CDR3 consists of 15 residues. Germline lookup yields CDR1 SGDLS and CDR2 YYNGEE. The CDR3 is CASSSFGTSGETQYF. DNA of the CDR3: TGTGCCAGCAGCTCCTTCGGGACTAGCGGAGAGACCCAGTACTTC.

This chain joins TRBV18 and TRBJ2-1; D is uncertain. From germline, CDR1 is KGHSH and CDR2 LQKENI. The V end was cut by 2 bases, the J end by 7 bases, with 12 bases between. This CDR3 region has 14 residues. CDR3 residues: CASSPGPELNEQFF. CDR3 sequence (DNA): TGTGCCAGCTCACCAGGGCCGGAACTTAATGAGCAGTTCTTC. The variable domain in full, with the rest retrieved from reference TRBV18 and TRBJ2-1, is NAGVMQNPRHLVRRRGQEARLRCSPMKGHSHVYWYRQLPEEGLKFMVYLQKENIIDESGMPKERFSAEFPKEGPSILRIQQVVRGDSAAYFCASSPGPELNEQFFGPGTRLTVL.

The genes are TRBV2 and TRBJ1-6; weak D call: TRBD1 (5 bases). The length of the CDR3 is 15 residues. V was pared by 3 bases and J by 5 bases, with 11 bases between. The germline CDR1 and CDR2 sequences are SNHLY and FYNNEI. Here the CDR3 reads CASSDRAGDNSPLHF. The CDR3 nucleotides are TGTGCCAGCAGTGACAGGGCAGGAGATAATTCACCCCTCCACTTT.

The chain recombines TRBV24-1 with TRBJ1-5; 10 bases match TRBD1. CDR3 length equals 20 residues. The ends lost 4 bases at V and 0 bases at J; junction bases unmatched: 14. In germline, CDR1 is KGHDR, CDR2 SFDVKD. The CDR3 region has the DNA TGTGCCACCAGTGAAAAAATGGACAGGGGGGGAACTTATAGCAATCAGCCCCAGCATTTT. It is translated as CATSEKMDRGGTYSNQPQHF.

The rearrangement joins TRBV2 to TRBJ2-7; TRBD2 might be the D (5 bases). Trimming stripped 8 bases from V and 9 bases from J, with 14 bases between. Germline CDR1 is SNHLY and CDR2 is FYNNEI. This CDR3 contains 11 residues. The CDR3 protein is CASEKEGRQYF. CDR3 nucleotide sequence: TGTGCCAGCGAGAAGGAAGGGAGGCAGTACTTC.

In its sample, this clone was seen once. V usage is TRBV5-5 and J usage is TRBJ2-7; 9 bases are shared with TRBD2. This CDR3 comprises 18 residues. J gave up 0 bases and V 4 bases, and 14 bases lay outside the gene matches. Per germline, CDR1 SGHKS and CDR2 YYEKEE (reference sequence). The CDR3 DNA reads TGTGCCAGCAGCCCGCGGACTAGCGCAGCCCCAAGCTCCTACGAGCAGTACTTC. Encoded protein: CASSPRTSAAPSSYEQYF. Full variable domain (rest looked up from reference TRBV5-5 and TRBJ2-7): DAGVTQSPTHLIKTRGQQVTLRCSPISGHKSVSWYQQVLGQGPQFIFQYYEKEERGRGNFPDRFSARQFPNYSSELNVNALLLGDSALYLCASSPRTSAAPSSYEQYFGPGTRLTVT.

The CDR3 spells CASSSSSPGTGAMNIQYF. The CDR3, as DNA: TGTGCCAGCAGCTCCTCAAGTCCCGGGACAGGGGCGATGAACATTCAGTACTTC. The chain carries TRBV5-8 and TRBJ2-4; 10 nucleotides line up with TRBD1. Germline CDR1 SGHTS, CDR2 YDEGEE. This CDR3 spans 18 amino acids. V dropped 3 bases and J dropped 7; count of bases not matched to a gene: 16.

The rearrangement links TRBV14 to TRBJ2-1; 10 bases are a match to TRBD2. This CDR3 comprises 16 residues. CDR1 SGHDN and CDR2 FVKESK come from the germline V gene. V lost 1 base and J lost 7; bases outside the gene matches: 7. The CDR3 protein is CASSQGGLAGVNEQFF. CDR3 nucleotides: TGTGCCAGCAGCCAAGGGGGGCTAGCGGGAGTTAATGAGCAGTTCTTC.

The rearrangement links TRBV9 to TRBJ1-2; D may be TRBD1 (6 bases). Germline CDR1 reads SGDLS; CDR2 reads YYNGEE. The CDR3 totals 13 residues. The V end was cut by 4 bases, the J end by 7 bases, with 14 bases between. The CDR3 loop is CASSPRQEAGYTF. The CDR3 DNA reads TGTGCCAGCAGCCCTCGACAGGAAGCTGGCTACACCTTC. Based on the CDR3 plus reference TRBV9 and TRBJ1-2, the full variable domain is DSGVTQTPKHLITATGQRVTLRCSPRSGDLSVYWYQQSLDQGLQFLIQYYNGEERAKGNILERFSAQQFPDLHSELNLSSLELGDSALYFCASSPRQEAGYTFGSGTRLTVV.

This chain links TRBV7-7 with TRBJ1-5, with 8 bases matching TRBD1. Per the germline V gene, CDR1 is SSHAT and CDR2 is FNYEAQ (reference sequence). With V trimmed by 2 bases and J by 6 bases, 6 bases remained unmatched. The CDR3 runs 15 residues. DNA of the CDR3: TGTGCCAGCAGCTTACCGACAGGGGTGGTTCAGCCCCAGCATTTT. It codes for CASSLPTGVVQPQHF.

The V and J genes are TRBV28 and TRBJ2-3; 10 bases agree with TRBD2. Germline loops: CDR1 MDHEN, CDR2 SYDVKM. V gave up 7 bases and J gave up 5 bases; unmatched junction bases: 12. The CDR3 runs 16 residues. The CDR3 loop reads CASKGASGGAGDTQYF. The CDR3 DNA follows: TGTGCCAGCAAAGGAGCGAGCGGGGGGGCAGGAGATACGCAGTATTTT.

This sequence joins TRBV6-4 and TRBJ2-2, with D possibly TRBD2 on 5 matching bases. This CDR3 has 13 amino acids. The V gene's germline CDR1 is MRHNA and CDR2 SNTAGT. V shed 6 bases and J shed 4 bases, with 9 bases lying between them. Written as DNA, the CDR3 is TGTGCCAGCAGACAAACTAGCACCGGGGAGCTGTTTTTT. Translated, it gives CASRQTSTGELFF.

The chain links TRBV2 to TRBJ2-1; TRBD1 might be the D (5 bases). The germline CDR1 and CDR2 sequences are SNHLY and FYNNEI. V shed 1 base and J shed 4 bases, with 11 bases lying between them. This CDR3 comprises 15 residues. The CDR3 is CASSEGGARYNEQFF. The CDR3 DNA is TGTGCCAGCAGTGAAGGGGGCGCCCGGTACAATGAGCAGTTCTTC.

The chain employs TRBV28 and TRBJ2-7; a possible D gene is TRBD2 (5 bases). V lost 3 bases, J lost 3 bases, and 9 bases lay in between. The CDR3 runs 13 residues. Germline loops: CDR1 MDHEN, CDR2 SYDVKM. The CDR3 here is CASSFAGNYEQYF. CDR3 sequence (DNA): TGTGCCAGCAGTTTTGCGGGTAACTACGAGCAGTACTTC.

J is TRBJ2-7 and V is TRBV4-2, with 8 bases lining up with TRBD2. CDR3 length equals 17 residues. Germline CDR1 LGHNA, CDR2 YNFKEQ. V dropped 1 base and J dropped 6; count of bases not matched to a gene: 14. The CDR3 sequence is CASSQARRVAGGSEQYF. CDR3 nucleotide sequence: TGTGCCAGCAGCCAAGCCCGTCGGGTGGCGGGAGGCTCCGAGCAGTACTTC.

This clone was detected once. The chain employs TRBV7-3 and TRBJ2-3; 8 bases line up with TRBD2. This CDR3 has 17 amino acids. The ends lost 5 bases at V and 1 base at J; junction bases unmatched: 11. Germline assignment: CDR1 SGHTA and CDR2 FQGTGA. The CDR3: CASSLSVGGGRTDTQYF. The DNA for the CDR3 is TGTGCCAGCAGCCTTAGTGTGGGCGGGGGGCGCACAGATACGCAGTATTTT. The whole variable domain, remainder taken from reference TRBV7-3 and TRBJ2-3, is GAGVSQTPSNKVTEKGKYVELRCDPISGHTALYWYRQSLGQGPEFLIYFQGTGAADDSGLPNDRFFAVRPEGSVSTLKIQRTERGDSAVYLCASSLSVGGGRTDTQYFGPGTRLTVL.

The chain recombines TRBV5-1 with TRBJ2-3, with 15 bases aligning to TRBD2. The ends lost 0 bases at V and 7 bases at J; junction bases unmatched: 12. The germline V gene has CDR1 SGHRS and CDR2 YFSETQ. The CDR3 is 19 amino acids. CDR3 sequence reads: CASSLAPTAGTSGGNTQYF. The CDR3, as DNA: TGCGCCAGCAGCTTGGCCCCCACGGCCGGGACTAGCGGGGGGAATACGCAGTATTTT.

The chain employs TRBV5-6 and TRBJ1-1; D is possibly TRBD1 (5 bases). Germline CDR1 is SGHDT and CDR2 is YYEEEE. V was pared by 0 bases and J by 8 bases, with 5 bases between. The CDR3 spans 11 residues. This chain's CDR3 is CASSLDREAFF. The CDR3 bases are TGTGCCAGCAGCTTGGACAGGGAAGCTTTCTTT.

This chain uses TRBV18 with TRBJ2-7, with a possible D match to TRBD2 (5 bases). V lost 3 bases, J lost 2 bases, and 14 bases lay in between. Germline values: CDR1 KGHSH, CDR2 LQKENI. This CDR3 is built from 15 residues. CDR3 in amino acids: CASSPAPTGTYEQYF. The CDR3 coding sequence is TGTGCCAGCTCACCCGCCCCGACGGGGACCTACGAGCAGTACTTC.

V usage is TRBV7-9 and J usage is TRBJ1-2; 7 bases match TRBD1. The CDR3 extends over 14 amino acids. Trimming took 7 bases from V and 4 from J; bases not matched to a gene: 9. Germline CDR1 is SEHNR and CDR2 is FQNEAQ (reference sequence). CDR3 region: CASTTGTVGYGYTF. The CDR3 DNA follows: TGTGCCAGCACTACCGGGACAGTAGGCTATGGCTACACCTTC.

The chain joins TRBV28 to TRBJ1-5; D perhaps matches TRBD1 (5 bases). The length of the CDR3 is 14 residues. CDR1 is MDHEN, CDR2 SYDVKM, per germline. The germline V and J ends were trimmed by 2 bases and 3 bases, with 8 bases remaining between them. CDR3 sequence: CASSLDRYNQPQHF. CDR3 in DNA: TGTGCCAGCAGTTTAGACAGATACAATCAGCCCCAGCATTTT.

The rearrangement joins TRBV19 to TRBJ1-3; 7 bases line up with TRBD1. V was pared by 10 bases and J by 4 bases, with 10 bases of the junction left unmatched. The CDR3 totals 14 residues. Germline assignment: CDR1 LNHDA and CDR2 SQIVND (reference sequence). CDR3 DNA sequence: TGTGCCACCCTTAACAGGGGTGCGGGAAACACCATATATTTT. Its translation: CATLNRGAGNTIYF.

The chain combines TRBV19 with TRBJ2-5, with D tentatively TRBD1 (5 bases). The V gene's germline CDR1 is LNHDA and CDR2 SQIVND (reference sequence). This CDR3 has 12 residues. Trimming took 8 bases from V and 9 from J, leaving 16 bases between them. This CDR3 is CASGRDGSAQYF. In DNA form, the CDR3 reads TGTGCCAGTGGCAGGGATGGATCGGCCCAGTACTTC. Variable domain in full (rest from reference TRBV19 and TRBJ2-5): DGGITQSPKYLFRKEGQNVTLSCEQNLNHDAMYWYRQDPGQGLRLIYYSQIVNDFQKGDIAEGYSVSREKKESFPLTVTSAQKNPTAFYLCASGRDGSAQYFGPGTRLLVL.

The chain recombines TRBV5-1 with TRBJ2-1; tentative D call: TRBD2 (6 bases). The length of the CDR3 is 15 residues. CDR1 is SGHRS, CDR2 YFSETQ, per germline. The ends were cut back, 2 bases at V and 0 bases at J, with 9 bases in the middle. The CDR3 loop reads CASSFVGGSYNEQFF. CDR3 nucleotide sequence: TGCGCCAGCAGCTTTGTGGGGGGCTCCTACAATGAGCAGTTCTTC.